Given below is one T cell receptor beta chain in context. One entry per CDR3 protein, called by TCRdb with MiXCR from the RT-PCR reads. Altogether more than 450,000 distinct CDR3 sequences are present, about 11% being singletons, with the ten largest covering approximately 11%. The data belong to a study of response to subunit inactivated influenza vaccine. CDR1 is MDHEN, CDR2 SYDVKM, per germline. Trimming removed 6 bases from V and 4 bases from J; junction bases left unmatched: 7. The CDR3 contains 14 residues. This same sample was also part of a study on T cells expressing NK-cell markers. That investigation notes: The authors generated TCR beta cDNA through 5'RACE template switching with UMIs.

The specimen comprised PBMCs from blood, sampled on the day of vaccination. The sequence derives from a man in his fifties or sixties who received an inactivated influenza vaccine. This sequence joins TRBV28 and TRBJ1-2, with 8 bases fitting TRBD1. The CDR3 here is CASRSGQGGYGYTF. The CDR3 nucleotides are TGTGCCAGCAGGAGCGGACAGGGAGGCTATGGCTACACCTTC.